This T cell receptor (beta chain) was observed in a study of post-analysis software for immune sequencing data. Study context: Included courses were relapsing-remitting and secondary progressive multiple sclerosis; progressive-relapsing multiple sclerosis was also included.

The library was made from cDNA and included unique molecular identifiers. TCRdb ran MiXCR on the PCR reads and lists one entry per CDR3 protein. The table has 380,000 or so distinct CDR3 sequences, around 33% seen once; the top ten hold 13%. General study points: Among multiple sclerosis patients, normalized Chao1 diversity was significantly below that of controls. TRBV5-6, TRBV5-1 and TRBV20-1 belonged to a set of roughly five TRBV segments that were more frequent in patients than controls.

Germline loops: CDR1 SGHRS, CDR2 YFSETQ. V trimming: 7 bases; J trimming: 2 bases; junction bases outside the gene matches: 5. CDR3 length equals 15 residues. This clonotype appeared a few times. Its antigen is not known. Sample: blood. This chain joins TRBV5-1 and TRBJ2-5, with 13 bases fitting TRBD2. This TCR came from a girl aged 5 to 17 with multiple sclerosis. The CDR3 protein is CASSGLAGPQETQYF. The DNA for the CDR3 is TGCGCCAGCTCGGGACTAGCGGGGCCGCAAGAGACCCAGTACTTC.